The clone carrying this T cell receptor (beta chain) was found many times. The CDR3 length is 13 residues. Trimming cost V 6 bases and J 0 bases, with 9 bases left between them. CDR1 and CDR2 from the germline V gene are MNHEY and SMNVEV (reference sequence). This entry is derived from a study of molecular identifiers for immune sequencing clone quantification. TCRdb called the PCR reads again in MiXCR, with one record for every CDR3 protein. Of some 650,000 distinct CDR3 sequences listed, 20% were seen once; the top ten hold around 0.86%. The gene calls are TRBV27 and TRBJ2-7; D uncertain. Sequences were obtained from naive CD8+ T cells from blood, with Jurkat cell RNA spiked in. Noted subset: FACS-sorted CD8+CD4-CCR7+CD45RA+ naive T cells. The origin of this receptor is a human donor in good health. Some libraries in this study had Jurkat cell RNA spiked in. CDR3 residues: CASRAGYSYEQYF. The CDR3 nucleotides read TGTGCCAGCAGAGCAGGTTACTCCTACGAGCAGTACTTC.